This TCR beta chain was found in a study of cytomegalovirus exposure and HLA in healthy donors. Points from the study as a whole: CMV antigen specificity of a few CMV-associated chains was confirmed in vitro. Per a later analysis, HLA-associated TCR beta chains showed more clonal expansion than other, equally common TCR beta chains. The productive fraction for most TCR beta V segments was about 87% or about 30% in an earlier analysis.

The PCR ran on 60 Vbeta and 13 Jbeta primers. Produced via immunoSEQ multiplex PCR; TCRdb's table is partial and in-frame only. Among about 130,000 clones listed, over 70% were seen once. On this clone itself: Its antigen remains unidentified.

Trimming cost V 5 bases and J 11 bases, with 15 bases left between them. The germline gives CDR1 SSHAT, CDR2 FNYEAQ (reference sequence). The CDR3 has 12 residues. Each donor was healthy, and each was a bone marrow donor. The gene calls are TRBV7-7 and TRBJ2-5; unclear D gene. The receptor comes from a woman between 40 and 50 years old in good health and CMV-seronegative. The material sequenced was PBMCs. The chain's CDR3 is CASSAPGEAQYF. The CDR3 DNA reads as TGTGCCAGCAGCGCGCCCGGTGAGGCACAGTACTTC.